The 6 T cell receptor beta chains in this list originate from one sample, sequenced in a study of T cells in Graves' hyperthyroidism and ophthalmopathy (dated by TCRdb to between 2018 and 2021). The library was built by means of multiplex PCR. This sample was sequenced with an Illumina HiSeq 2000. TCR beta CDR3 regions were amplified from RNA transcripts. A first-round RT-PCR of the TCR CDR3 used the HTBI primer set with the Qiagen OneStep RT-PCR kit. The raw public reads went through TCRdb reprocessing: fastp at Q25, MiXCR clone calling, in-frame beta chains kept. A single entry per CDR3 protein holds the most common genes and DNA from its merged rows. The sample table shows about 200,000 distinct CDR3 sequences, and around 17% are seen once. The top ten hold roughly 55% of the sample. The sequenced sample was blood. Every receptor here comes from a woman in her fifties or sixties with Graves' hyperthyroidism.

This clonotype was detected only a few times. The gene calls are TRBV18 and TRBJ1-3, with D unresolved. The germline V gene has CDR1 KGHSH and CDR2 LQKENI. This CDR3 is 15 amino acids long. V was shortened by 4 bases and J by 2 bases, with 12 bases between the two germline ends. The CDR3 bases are TGTGCCAGCTCACAATCGACAACGGCTGGAAACACCATATATTTT. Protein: CASSQSTTAGNTIYF.

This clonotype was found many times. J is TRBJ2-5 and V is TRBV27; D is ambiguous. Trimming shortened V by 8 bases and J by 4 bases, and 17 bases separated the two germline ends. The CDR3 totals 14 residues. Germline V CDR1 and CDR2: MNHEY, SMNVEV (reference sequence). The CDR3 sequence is CASSFALSGETQYF. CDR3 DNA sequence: TGTGCCAGCTCTTTTGCCCTCTCGGGAGAGACCCAGTACTTC.

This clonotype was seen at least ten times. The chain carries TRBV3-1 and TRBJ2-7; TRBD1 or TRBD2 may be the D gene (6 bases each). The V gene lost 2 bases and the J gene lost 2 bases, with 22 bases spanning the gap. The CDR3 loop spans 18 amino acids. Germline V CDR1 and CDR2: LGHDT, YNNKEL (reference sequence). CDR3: CASSQQSTLWGAAYEQYF. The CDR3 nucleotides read TGTGCCAGCAGCCAACAATCAACCCTTTGGGGGGCCGCCTACGAGCAGTACTTC.

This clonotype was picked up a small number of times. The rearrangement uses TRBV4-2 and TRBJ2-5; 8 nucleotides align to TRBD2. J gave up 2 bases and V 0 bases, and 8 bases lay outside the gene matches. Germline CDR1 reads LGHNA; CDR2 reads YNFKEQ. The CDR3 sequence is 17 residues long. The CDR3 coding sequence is TGTGCCAGCAGCCAAGATCCGAGTGCGGGAGGACAAGAGACCCAGTACTTC. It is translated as CASSQDPSAGGQETQYF.

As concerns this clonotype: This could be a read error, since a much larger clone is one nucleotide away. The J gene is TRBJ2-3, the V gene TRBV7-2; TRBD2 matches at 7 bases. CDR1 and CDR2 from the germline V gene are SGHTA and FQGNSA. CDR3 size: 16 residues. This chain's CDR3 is CASSSRTSLSIDTQYF. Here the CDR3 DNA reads TGTGCCAGCAGCTCGAGGACTAGTCTTAGCATAGATACGCAGTATTTT.

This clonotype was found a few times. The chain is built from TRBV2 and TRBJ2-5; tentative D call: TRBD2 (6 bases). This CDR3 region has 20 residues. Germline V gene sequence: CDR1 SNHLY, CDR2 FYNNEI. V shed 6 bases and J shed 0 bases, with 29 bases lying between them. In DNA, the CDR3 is TGTGCCAGCAGGGGCCAATTTTGGACCGGGACTTTGTGGTACCAAGAGACCCAGTACTTC. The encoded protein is CASRGQFWTGTLWYQETQYF.